These 21 T cell receptor beta chains originate from one sample sequenced in a study of blood T cell repertoires in COVID-19. Profiling relied on immunoSEQ multiplex PCR, and the TCRdb table lists in-frame clones only, not all of them. The sample contains about 55,000 clones, 90% of which appear only once. The sample consisted of peripheral blood. The source is a human donor with active COVID-19. The donor label of this sample is uncertain.

The genes are TRBV6-2 or TRBV6-3 and TRBJ2-7, with TRBD2 matching 7 bases. With V trimmed by 6 bases and J by 0 bases, 8 bases remained unmatched. This CDR3 spans 15 amino acids. Germline V gene lookup returns CDR1 MNHEY and CDR2 SVGEGT. CDR3 bases: TGTGCCAGCAGCCCTGGACTAGGGCCCTCCTACGAGCAGTACGTC. Its protein is CASSPGLGPSYEQYV.

The rearrangement links TRBV24-1 to TRBJ2-7; tentative D call: TRBD1 (5 bases). CDR1 and CDR2 (germline): KGHDR, SFDVKD. The CDR3 is made up of 17 amino acids. Trimming left V 0 bases short and J 3 bases short, with 17 bases between. In DNA, the CDR3 is TGTGCCACCAGTGATTTGCCTAAGGAACAGGATATCTACGAGCAGTACTTC. Translating it yields CATSDLPKEQDIYEQYF.

The rearrangement uses TRBV27 and TRBJ2-1, with 12 bases lining up with TRBD2. The CDR3 is made up of 17 amino acids. Trimming cost V 0 bases and J 4 bases; bases outside gene matches: 4. Germline V gene lookup returns CDR1 MNHEY and CDR2 SMNVEV (reference sequence). CDR3 protein: CASSLSLAGGGYNEQFF. The CDR3 DNA reads TGTGCCAGCAGTTTATCACTAGCGGGAGGAGGTTACAATGAGCAGTTCTTC.

V is TRBV6-6 and J is TRBJ1-1; tentatively, D is TRBD1 (6 bases). Germline-derived CDR1 and CDR2 are MNHNY and SVGAGI (reference sequence). V lost 5 bases and J 6 bases, leaving 13 bases between the germline ends. This CDR3 comprises 13 residues. This CDR3 is CASSQGQFPEAFF. The DNA for the CDR3 is TGTGCCAGCAGTCAAGGACAGTTCCCTGAAGCTTTCTTT.

The genes are TRBV7-2 and TRBJ2-3; the D gene is possibly TRBD2 (6 bases). Trimming took off 5 bases at V and 5 bases at J, with 20 bases between the two ends. This CDR3 is built from 16 residues. CDR1 SGHTA and CDR2 FQGNSA come from the germline V gene. This CDR3 is CASSPPLAPGRDTQYF. CDR3 sequence (DNA): TGTGCCAGCAGCCCCCCCCTAGCGCCGGGGAGAGATACGCAGTATTTT.

This chain connects TRBV20-1 to TRBJ2-1, with 8 bases that match TRBD2. V shed 3 bases, J shed 5 bases, and the junction held 9 bases outside the gene matches. The CDR3 has 15 residues. Germline values: CDR1 DFQATT, CDR2 SNEGSKA (reference sequence). The CDR3 loop reads CSASSLAAWDNEQFF. The CDR3 DNA is TGCAGTGCTAGTTCACTAGCGGCGTGGGACAATGAGCAGTTCTTC.

This sequence joins TRBV27 and TRBJ2-3; 9 nucleotides line up with TRBD1. Germline V gene data show CDR1 as MNHEY and CDR2 as SMNVEV (reference sequence). This CDR3 spans 12 amino acids. The J segment lost 8 bases and the V segment lost 5 bases, leaving 2 bases of the junction unmatched. CDR3 amino acids: CASSEQGATQYF. The DNA of the CDR3 is TGTGCCAGCAGTGAACAGGGGGCTACGCAGTATTTT.

The chain recombines TRBV27 with TRBJ2-7, with D perhaps matching TRBD1 (6 bases). V was trimmed by 7 bases and J by 3 bases, leaving 16 bases between them. Germline V gene lookup returns CDR1 MNHEY and CDR2 SMNVEV (reference sequence). This CDR3 has 14 amino acids. The CDR3 loop reads CASTGANHHYEQYV. The CDR3 DNA reads as TGTGCCAGCACAGGGGCAAATCATCACTACGAGCAGTACGTC.

In this sample, this clone turned up once. This rearrangement joins TRBV7-9 to TRBJ1-1, with a tentative D call TRBD1 (6 bases). V lost 4 bases to trimming and J lost 3 bases, with 12 bases between them. The CDR3 extends over 14 amino acids. Germline values: CDR1 SEHNR, CDR2 FQNEAQ (reference sequence). CDR3 amino acids: CASSWEGGDTEAFF. The CDR3 nucleotides read TGTGCCAGCAGCTGGGAGGGGGGGGACACTGAAGCTTTCTTT.

The J gene is TRBJ1-6, the V gene TRBV5-1, with 7 positions matching TRBD1. Trimming cost V 4 bases and J 4 bases; bases outside gene matches: 5. Germline V lookup: CDR1 SGHRS, CDR2 YFSETQ. The CDR3 sequence is 15 residues long. The CDR3 DNA reads TGCGCCAGCAGCGGCGGACAGGCTTATAATTCACCCCTCCACTTT. This codes for CASSGGQAYNSPLHF.

The chain combines TRBV6-5 with TRBJ2-7; 10 nucleotides line up with TRBD1. Germline CDR1 is MNHEY and CDR2 is SVGAGI. V was pared by 5 bases and J by 7 bases, with 8 bases of the junction left unmatched. This CDR3 is 14 amino acids long. DNA of the CDR3: TGTGCCAGCAGTACCTTAGGGACAGGGGTAGAGCAGTACGTC. Translated, it gives CASSTLGTGVEQYV.

V gene TRBV13 combines with J gene TRBJ2-3; TRBD2 matches at 14 bases. Germline CDR1 and CDR2: PRHDT and FYEKMQ (reference sequence). The trim removed 0 bases at V and 1 base at J, leaving 9 bases unmatched. The CDR3 contains 20 residues. CDR3 amino acids: CASSLGPGLAGETGTDTQYF. In nucleotides, the CDR3 is TGTGCCAGCAGCTTAGGCCCGGGACTAGCGGGGGAAACGGGCACAGATACGCAGTATTTT.

The chain joins TRBV3-1 (or the pseudogene TRBV3-2) to TRBJ2-1; 13 bases align to TRBD2. J gave up 8 bases and V 1 base, and 5 bases lay outside the gene matches. This CDR3 has 16 amino acids. Germline lookup yields CDR1 LGHDT and CDR2 YNNKEL (reference sequence). The CDR3 reads CASSQGTSGSLYEQFF. Here the CDR3 DNA reads TGTGCCAGCAGCCAAGGGACTAGCGGGAGTCTGTATGAGCAGTTCTTC.

V gene TRBV10-1 combines with J gene TRBJ2-1; weak D call: TRBD2 (6 bases). V shed 0 bases and J shed 10 bases, with 16 bases lying between them. Germline values: CDR1 WNHNN, CDR2 SYGVQD (reference sequence). The CDR3 sequence is 15 residues long. CDR3 nucleotide sequence: TGCGCCAGCAGTGAGTCTCCTAGCCCGGGGGTAGAGCAGTTCTTC. Translating gives CASSESPSPGVEQFF.

The genes are TRBV27 and TRBJ2-3; 10 bases fit TRBD2. Trimming at V came to 2 bases and at J to 6 bases, leaving 14 bases not matched to a gene. Germline loops: CDR1 MNHEY, CDR2 SMNVEV (reference sequence). The CDR3 has 18 residues. The CDR3 protein is CASSLIGASGRSADTQYF. In DNA, the CDR3 is TGTGCCAGCAGTTTAATTGGGGCTAGCGGGAGATCGGCCGATACGCAGTATTTT.

Only a few counts were recorded for this clone. This chain connects TRBV7-9 to TRBJ1-5, with TRBD1 identical over 8 bases. Trimming cost V 5 bases and J 0 bases; bases outside gene matches: 12. The CDR3 loop spans 18 amino acids. Germline V gene sequence: CDR1 SEHNR, CDR2 FQNEAQ (reference sequence). The DNA for the CDR3 is TGTGCCAGCAGCCCTTCCCCGGGACAGGATTATAGCAATCAGCCCCAGCATTTT. Residues: CASSPSPGQDYSNQPQHF.

This clone was observed a single time. The chain combines TRBV5-1 with TRBJ2-1, with TRBD2 matching 13 bases. Unmatched junction bases numbered 8, after V lost 2 bases and J lost 9 bases. This CDR3 is 16 amino acids long. Germline V gene sequence: CDR1 SGHRS, CDR2 YFSETQ. The CDR3 here is CASSLGLAGVLSEQFF. The CDR3 nucleotides read TGCGCCAGCAGCTTAGGACTAGCGGGAGTTCTGAGTGAGCAGTTCTTC.

The V and J genes are TRBV7-2 and TRBJ2-5; 7 bases match TRBD1. J gave up 5 bases and V 5 bases, and 2 bases lay outside the gene matches. CDR1 is SGHTA, CDR2 FQGNSA, per germline. The CDR3 spans 12 residues. DNA of the CDR3: TGTGCCAGCAGCCCGGACAGGGAGACCCAGTACTTC. Residues: CASSPDRETQYF.

The rearrangement uses TRBV5-1 and TRBJ2-3; 8 nucleotides line up with TRBD1. This CDR3 comprises 16 residues. In germline, CDR1 is SGHRS, CDR2 YFSETQ. V was pared by 2 bases and J by 5 bases, with 10 bases of the junction left unmatched. The chain's CDR3 is CASSLGAGGWVDTQYF. CDR3 sequence (DNA): TGCGCCAGCAGCTTAGGAGCAGGGGGCTGGGTAGATACGCAGTATTTT.

This rearrangement joins TRBV7-2 to TRBJ1-4; TRBD1 matches at 7 bases. Germline CDR1 is SGHTA and CDR2 is FQGNSA. The CDR3 is 14 amino acids. J was trimmed by 2 bases and V by 4 bases; bases with no gene match: 1. The CDR3 sequence: CASSSGQTNEKLFF. Here the CDR3 DNA reads TGTGCCAGCAGCTCGGGACAGACTAATGAAAAACTGTTTTTT.

The V and J genes are TRBV5-1 and TRBJ2-1; TRBD2 agrees at 8 bases. The ends lost 1 base at V and 5 bases at J; junction bases unmatched: 8. The CDR3 contains 16 residues. Germline assignment: CDR1 SGHRS and CDR2 YFSETQ. CDR3 bases: TGCGCCAGCAGCTTGAGGCCGGGACTAGGGGACAATGAGCAGTTCTTC. Translated: CASSLRPGLGDNEQFF. Drawing the rest from reference TRBV5-1 and TRBJ2-1, the complete variable domain is KAGVTQTPRYLIKTRGQQVTLSCSPISGHRSVSWYQQTPGQGLQFLFEYFSETQRNKGNFPGRFSGRQFSNSRSEMNVSTLELGDSALYLCASSLRPGLGDNEQFFGPGTRLTVL.